These 28 T cell receptor beta chains share one sample of origin, sequenced in a study of PD-1 blockade in mismatch repair-deficient tumors. Some clones are missing from TCRdb's copy, which holds only in-frame ones; the method was immunoSEQ multiplex PCR. Here the sample spans 38,000 or so clones, 70% to 90% being singletons. The material was peripheral blood, obtained about 80 weeks after starting pembrolizumab. The receptors stem from an adult with mismatch repair-deficient cancer.

The V gene is TRBV7-2, the J gene TRBJ2-4; 9 bases agree with TRBD1. Germline CDR1 and CDR2: SGHTA and FQGNSA. The V segment lost 2 bases and the J segment 3 bases; nucleotides outside the gene matches: 2. The CDR3 extends over 15 amino acids. CDR3 sequence (DNA): TGTGCCAGCAGCTTAAGGGGACAGGGCAAAAACATTCAGTACTTC. It codes for CASSLRGQGKNIQYF. Together with reference TRBV7-2 and TRBJ2-4, the CDR3 gives the full variable domain: GAGVSQSPSNKVTEKGKDVELRCDPISGHTALYWYRQSLGQGLEFLIYFQGNSAPDKSGLPSDRFSAERTGGSVSTLTIQRTQQEDSAVYLCASSLRGQGKNIQYFGAGTRLSVL.

The chain is built from TRBV5-4 and TRBJ2-1; TRBD2 is a possible D gene (6 bases). CDR3 length: 16 amino acids. Trimming left V 2 bases short and J 3 bases short, with 15 bases between. Germline CDR1 and CDR2: SGHNT and YYREEE (reference sequence). In DNA, the CDR3 is TGTGCCAGCAGCTTCAAAACTAGCCCCTACTACAATGAGCAGTTCTTC. This sequence encodes CASSFKTSPYYNEQFF.

The chain couples TRBV2 to TRBJ2-2; 9 bases fit TRBD1. V lost 8 bases to trimming and J lost 1 base; unmatched junction nucleotides: 2. CDR3 length: 14 amino acids. The germline V gene encodes CDR1 SNHLY and CDR2 FYNNEI. The CDR3 DNA sequence: TGTGCCAGCTCGGGACAGGGGAACACCGGGGAGCTGTTTTTT. Its translation is CASSGQGNTGELFF.

The CDR3 loop reads CASNRVAPSSYNEQFF. DNA for the CDR3: TGTGCCAGTAATCGGGTTGCACCGAGCTCCTACAATGAGCAGTTCTTC. The rearrangement joins TRBV19 to TRBJ2-1; D is uncertain. Germline V lookup: CDR1 LNHDA, CDR2 SQIVND (reference sequence). The CDR3 consists of 16 residues. Trimming pared 7 bases from V and 0 bases from J, leaving 16 bases between.

The chain uses TRBV21-1 and TRBJ2-3; TRBD1 was called by the table and not checked on the DNA. TRBV21-1 represents a pseudogene. The CDR3 is 16 amino acids. Written as DNA, the CDR3 is TGTGCCAGCAGTCGCCCGGGACAAAGGGCCGCAGATACGCAGTATTTT. Translating it yields CASSRPGQRAADTQYF.

This chain joins TRBV10-3 and TRBJ2-7; D is unclear. The CDR3 runs to 14 residues. Trimming took 4 bases from V and 0 from J, leaving 10 bases between them. The germline gives CDR1 ENHRY, CDR2 SYGVKD. CDR3 sequence reads: CAISGYTYSYEQYF. The CDR3, as DNA: TGTGCCATCAGTGGCTACACGTACTCCTACGAGCAGTACTTC.

The CDR3 sequence is CASSRGGSNQPQHF. For the CDR3, the DNA is TGTGCCAGCAGCCGAGGGGGGAGTAATCAGCCCCAGCATTTT. The chain carries TRBV7-2 and TRBJ1-5; a weak D match, TRBD1 (6 bases). The CDR3 has 14 amino acids. Deletions cut 5 bases from V and 4 bases from J, with 12 bases between. Germline assignment: CDR1 SGHTA and CDR2 FQGNSA.

The rearrangement uses TRBV7-2 and TRBJ2-2; D gene unclear. Per germline, CDR1 SGHTA and CDR2 FQGNSA. The CDR3 runs 13 residues. V was shortened by 2 bases and J by 9 bases, with 10 bases between the two germline ends. CDR3 DNA: TGTGCCAGCAGCTTACTTGGCGTTCGGGAGCTGTTTTTT. It translates to CASSLLGVRELFF.

This chain links TRBV7-8 with TRBJ2-7; D remains unclear. This CDR3 has 12 residues. Trimming removed 8 bases at V and 3 bases at J, with 11 bases between. Germline values: CDR1 SGHVS, CDR2 FQNEAQ. The CDR3: CASLAFLYEQYF. CDR3 bases: TGTGCCAGCCTTGCCTTTCTCTACGAGCAGTACTTC.

CDR3 DNA: TGTGCCAGCAGCCCTAGCGGAGAGGCCTACGAGCAGTACTTC. This gives the protein CASSPSGEAYEQYF. The chain employs TRBV13 and TRBJ2-7, with TRBD2 identical over 7 bases. The germline CDR1 and CDR2 sequences are PRHDT and FYEKMQ (reference sequence). Trimming at V came to 5 bases and at J to 2 bases, leaving 6 bases not matched to a gene. This CDR3 comprises 14 residues.

The chain links TRBV10-3 to TRBJ2-7; 9 bases line up with TRBD2. The CDR3 consists of 15 residues. After removal of 3 bases from V and 6 bases from J, the junction contained 9 bases not matched to a gene. CDR1 and CDR2 (germline): ENHRY, SYGVKD. The CDR3 loop is CAISEGREGQREQYF. The DNA for the CDR3 is TGTGCCATCAGTGAAGGGCGGGAGGGCCAGCGCGAGCAGTACTTC.

This clone was recorded a few times. The rearrangement uses TRBV5-1 and TRBJ2-1; 9 bases are shared with TRBD2. CDR1 and CDR2 (germline): SGHRS, YFSETQ. This CDR3 has 19 amino acids. J lost 0 bases, V lost 0 bases, and 10 bases had no gene match. DNA for the CDR3: TGCGCCAGCAGCTTGGGGGAAAAAAGAGCGGGAGGCTCCTACAATGAGCAGTTCTTC. Its protein is CASSLGEKRAGGSYNEQFF.

This clone was seen only once. This chain uses TRBV6-1 with TRBJ1-2, with D uncertain. CDR3 length equals 11 residues. The V and J ends lost 5 bases and 7 bases respectively, with 8 bases between them. Germline CDR1 and CDR2: MNHNS and SASEGT. In nucleotides, the CDR3 is TGTGCCAGCAGTTGGACGGGTGGCTACACCTTC. This encodes CASSWTGGYTF.

The gene calls are TRBV5-6 and TRBJ2-7; 7 bases are shared with TRBD2. This CDR3 has 15 residues. The V segment lost 5 bases and the J segment 2 bases; nucleotides outside the gene matches: 10. Germline values: CDR1 SGHDT, CDR2 YYEEEE. CDR3 bases: TGTGCCAGCAGTGAAACACCTAGCGGCACCTACGAGCAGTACTTC. It translates to CASSETPSGTYEQYF.

The gene calls are TRBV5-1 and TRBJ1-1; 7 bases are a match to TRBD1. The CDR3 consists of 15 residues. Looked up from germline, CDR1 is SGHRS and CDR2 is YFSETQ. V lost 6 bases and J lost 0; bases outside the gene matches: 8. CDR3 nucleotides: TGCGCCAGCACCGTAGACAGGGCGGTGAACACTGAAGCTTTCTTT. Residues: CASTVDRAVNTEAFF.

The chain carries TRBV6-4 and TRBJ1-2, with a weak D call TRBD1 (5 bases). Germline assignment: CDR1 MRHNA and CDR2 SNTAGT. The V end was cut by 0 bases, the J end by 9 bases, with 11 bases between. There are 13 residues in the CDR3. The CDR3 nucleotides are TGTGCCAGCAGTGACTCGAGGGGTTTTCGCTACACCTTC. Protein product: CASSDSRGFRYTF.

The chain employs TRBV7-3 and TRBJ1-3, with D uncertain. V lost 5 bases, J lost 0 bases, and 14 bases lay in between. Germline CDR1 and CDR2: SGHTA and FQGTGA. This CDR3 has 16 residues. The CDR3 sequence: CASSQEDGLSGNTIYF. The CDR3 bases are TGTGCCAGCAGCCAGGAGGATGGACTCTCTGGAAACACCATATATTTT.

The rearrangement joins TRBV7-6 to TRBJ2-7, with no clear D. The CDR3 consists of 14 residues. V lost 5 bases and J 0 bases, leaving 11 bases between the germline ends. Germline V gene lookup returns CDR1 SGHVS and CDR2 FNYEAQ. The CDR3 loop is CASSPVGISYEQYF. Written as DNA, the CDR3 is TGTGCCAGCAGCCCAGTGGGTATCTCCTACGAGCAGTACTTC.

The chain employs TRBV7-6 and TRBJ2-1; 7 bases fit TRBD2. The CDR3 covers 16 residues. Trimming at V came to 1 base and at J to 7 bases, leaving 10 bases not matched to a gene. Germline V gene sequence: CDR1 SGHVS, CDR2 FNYEAQ. CDR3 sequence reads: CASSLGREGLANEQFF. DNA of the CDR3: TGTGCCAGCAGCTTAGGTAGGGAGGGCCTAGCTAATGAGCAGTTCTTC. Full variable domain (remainder filled in from reference TRBV7-6 and TRBJ2-1): GAGVSQSPRYKVTKRGQDVALRCDPISGHVSLYWYRQALGQGPEFLTYFNYEAQQDKSGLPNDRFSAERPEGSISTLTIQRTEQRDSAMYRCASSLGREGLANEQFFGPGTRLTVL.

The rearrangement links TRBV11-3 to TRBJ2-1; 7 positions match TRBD2. CDR3 length equals 16 residues. The V gene's germline CDR1 is SGHNT and CDR2 YENEEA. Germline trimming cut 1 base from V and 0 bases from J; bases unmatched to any gene: 3. CDR3: CASSLGGGSSYNEQFF. For the CDR3, the DNA is TGTGCCAGCAGCTTAGGTGGCGGGAGCTCCTACAATGAGCAGTTCTTC.

V gene TRBV30 combines with J gene TRBJ2-3, with D tentatively TRBD2 (6 bases). Germline CDR1 GTSNPN, CDR2 SVGIG (reference sequence). This CDR3 comprises 13 residues. The V end was cut by 7 bases, the J end by 1 base, with 12 bases between. The CDR3 is CASKQRGTDTQYF. The CDR3 DNA reads as TGTGCCTCCAAACAGCGGGGCACAGATACGCAGTATTTT.

V is TRBV29-1 and J is TRBJ1-4; 9 bases fit TRBD1. Germline assignment: CDR1 SQVTM and CDR2 ANQGSEA. This CDR3 is built from 12 residues. The V segment lost 5 bases and the J segment 11 bases; nucleotides outside the gene matches: 6. The CDR3 DNA is TGCAGCGTTAAGAGGACAGGGGACAAACTGTTTTTT. Its translation: CSVKRTGDKLFF.

This sequence joins TRBV18 and TRBJ1-1; tentative D call: TRBD1 (6 bases). This CDR3 is 15 amino acids long. Germline V gives CDR1 KGHSH, CDR2 LQKENI. The V end was cut by 3 bases, the J end by 0 bases, with 11 bases between. Written as DNA, the CDR3 is TGTGCCAGCTCACCCACGGGACACTTGAACACTGAAGCTTTCTTT. As protein: CASSPTGHLNTEAFF.

CDR3 coding DNA: TGTGCCAGCAGAGGGACAGGGGGAAATCAGCCCCAGCATTTT. Encoded protein: CASRGTGGNQPQHF. The rearrangement uses TRBV27 and TRBJ1-5, with 11 bases fitting TRBD1. CDR1 is MNHEY, CDR2 SMNVEV, per germline (reference sequence). Unmatched junction bases numbered 2, after V lost 6 bases and J lost 4 bases. The CDR3 has 14 residues.

The chain recombines TRBV12-5 with TRBJ2-6; D is undetermined. The V gene lost 2 bases and the J gene lost 0 bases, with 11 bases spanning the gap. The germline gives CDR1 LGHNT, CDR2 FRNRAP. The CDR3 spans 17 residues. The CDR3 sequence is CASGLTASNSGANVLTF. The CDR3 DNA reads TGTGCTAGTGGTTTGACAGCAAGCAACTCTGGGGCCAACGTCCTGACTTTC.

This rearrangement joins TRBV14 to TRBJ2-1, with 8 positions matching TRBD1. J lost 0 bases, V lost 1 base, and 11 bases had no gene match. CDR1 and CDR2 (germline): SGHDN, FVKESK. The CDR3 contains 19 residues. The CDR3 sequence is CASSQGGRGLTSSYNEQFF. The CDR3 nucleotides read TGTGCCAGCAGCCAAGGTGGCAGGGGGCTAACAAGCTCCTACAATGAGCAGTTCTTC.

V is TRBV9 and J is TRBJ2-3; D is ambiguous. V was shortened by 0 bases and J by 0 bases, with 8 bases between the two germline ends. The CDR3 is 15 residues long. The germline V gene encodes CDR1 SGDLS and CDR2 YYNGEE. For the CDR3, the DNA is TGTGCCAGCAGCGTAGGGGTCGGGAGCACAGATACGCAGTATTTT. This gives the protein CASSVGVGSTDTQYF.

In this sample, this clone turned up once. This chain links TRBV27 with TRBJ1-5; 9 nucleotides align to TRBD1. The V and J ends lost 4 bases and 9 bases, in that order; junction bases with no gene match: 10. This CDR3 region has 15 residues. Germline loops: CDR1 MNHEY, CDR2 SMNVEV (reference sequence). This CDR3 is CASSSTVPGQGPQHF. The CDR3, as DNA: TGTGCCAGCAGTTCGACCGTCCCGGGACAGGGGCCCCAGCATTTT.